The 27 T cell receptor beta chains below all came from one sample that was sequenced in a study of blood T cell repertoires in COVID-19. TCRdb keeps only in-frame clones here, not all; method: immunoSEQ multiplex PCR. The sample has more than 45,000 clones, around 86% seen once. The sample taken for sequencing was peripheral blood. The receptors derive from a man aged 55-75 years with active or convalescent COVID-19.

The chain recombines TRBV14 with TRBJ1-6; 7 bases match TRBD1. CDR1 and CDR2 from the germline V gene are SGHDN and FVKESK. The CDR3 has 14 amino acids. Trimming cost V 5 bases and J 8 bases; bases outside gene matches: 6. CDR3 nucleotides: TGTGCCAGCAGCGTTCGGGACAGTTATTCACCCCTCCACTTT. It is translated as CASSVRDSYSPLHF. The whole variable domain, remainder taken from reference TRBV14 and TRBJ1-6, is EAGVTQFPSHSVIEKGQTVTLRCDPISGHDNLYWYRRVMGKEIKFLLHFVKESKQDESGMPNNRFLAERTGGTYSTLKVQPAELEDSGVYFCASSVRDSYSPLHFGNGTRLTVT.

The genes are TRBV3-1 (or the pseudogene TRBV3-2) and TRBJ1-2, with D perhaps TRBD1 (5 bases). The germline CDR1 and CDR2 sequences are LGHDT and YNNKEL (reference sequence). The CDR3 has 13 residues. Trimming left V 4 bases short and J 5 bases short, with 11 bases between. CDR3 amino acids: CASSRPKGYGYTF. In nucleotides, the CDR3 is TGTGCCAGCAGCCGCCCCAAGGGGTATGGCTACACCTTC.

V gene TRBV7-9 combines with J gene TRBJ2-4; D is possibly TRBD2 (5 bases). The CDR3 is 12 amino acids. V was clipped by 5 bases and J by 8 bases, with 10 bases between them. The germline gives CDR1 SEHNR, CDR2 FQNEAQ (reference sequence). The CDR3 here is CASSTQRDIQYF. CDR3 DNA sequence: TGTGCCAGCAGCACCCAGAGGGACATTCAGTACTTC.

The chain has TRBV19 and TRBJ2-3; the D gene is possibly TRBD1 (6 bases). This CDR3 has 13 amino acids. Germline assignment: CDR1 LNHDA and CDR2 SQIVND (reference sequence). Trimming shortened V by 3 bases and J by 4 bases, and 8 bases separated the two germline ends. This CDR3 is CASSMQGSDTQYF. DNA of the CDR3: TGTGCCAGTAGTATGCAGGGGTCAGATACGCAGTATTTT.

The chain employs TRBV3-1 (or the pseudogene TRBV3-2) and TRBJ1-6; 9 nucleotides align to TRBD1. The CDR3 is made up of 15 amino acids. CDR1 and CDR2 from the germline V gene are LGHDT and YNNKEL (reference sequence). V shed 5 bases and J 9 bases; nucleotides not matched to a gene: 8. DNA for the CDR3: TGTGCCAGCAGCTCCTACGGGACAGGGTCTTCACCCCTCCACTTT. This gives the protein CASSSYGTGSSPLHF.

The chain combines TRBV7-2 with TRBJ1-1, with 8 bases matching TRBD1. Germline V gene sequence: CDR1 SGHTA, CDR2 FQGNSA. CDR3 length: 14 residues. Trimming at V came to 8 bases and at J to 0 bases, leaving 5 bases not matched to a gene. The CDR3 sequence is CASLLDRVNTEAFF. As DNA, the CDR3 is TGTGCCAGCCTCTTGGACAGGGTGAACACTGAAGCTTTCTTT.

The V gene is TRBV9, the J gene TRBJ1-1; D remains unclear. Germline CDR1 and CDR2: SGDLS and YYNGEE. The CDR3 totals 17 residues. V was cut by 0 bases and J by 1 base, with 16 bases left in between. The CDR3 spells CASSVGVFLSGNTEAFF. CDR3 nucleotides: TGTGCCAGCAGCGTAGGGGTCTTTCTTTCGGGGAACACTGAAGCTTTCTTT. The whole variable domain, remainder taken from reference TRBV9 and TRBJ1-1, is DSGVTQTPKHLITATGQRVTLRCSPRSGDLSVYWYQQSLDQGLQFLIQYYNGEERAKGNILERFSAQQFPDLHSELNLSSLELGDSALYFCASSVGVFLSGNTEAFFGQGTRLTVV.

This clone was detected only once. The rearrangement uses TRBV5-4 and TRBJ2-7; 11 bases align to TRBD2. Germline-derived CDR1 and CDR2 are SGHNT and YYREEE (reference sequence). This CDR3 comprises 17 residues. With 4 bases clipped from V and 0 bases from J, the junction kept 9 bases outside the gene matches. CDR3 sequence reads: CASSARLSGGASYEQYF. The CDR3 DNA sequence: TGTGCCAGCAGCGCCCGACTTAGCGGGGGGGCCTCCTACGAGCAGTACTTC. Full variable domain (remainder filled in from reference TRBV5-4 and TRBJ2-7): ETGVTQSPTHLIKTRGQQVTLRCSSQSGHNTVSWYQQALGQGPQFIFQYYREEENGRGNFPPRFSGLQFPNYSSELNVNALELDDSALYLCASSARLSGGASYEQYFGPGTRLTVT.

V is TRBV4-1 and J is TRBJ1-2, with D possibly matching TRBD1 (6 bases). Looked up from germline, CDR1 is MGHRA and CDR2 is YSYEKL. The CDR3 loop spans 15 amino acids. The germline V and J ends were trimmed by 4 bases and 2 bases, with 14 bases remaining between them. This CDR3 reads CASSPGGGGNYGYTF. The CDR3 DNA reads as TGCGCCAGCAGCCCCGGGGGGGGCGGAAACTATGGCTACACCTTC.

The rearrangement links TRBV29-1 to TRBJ2-5; TRBD2 agrees at 14 bases. Germline lookup yields CDR1 SQVTM and CDR2 ANQGSEA. CDR3 length: 15 residues. The V gene end was trimmed by 7 bases and the J gene end by 2 bases; junction bases not matched to a gene: 6. The CDR3 nucleotides read TGCAGCGCAACGGGACTAGCGGGGGTTCAAGAGACCCAGTACTTC. Translated: CSATGLAGVQETQYF.

The rearrangement uses TRBV27 and TRBJ2-5; D uncertain. CDR3 size: 13 residues. Germline assignment: CDR1 MNHEY and CDR2 SMNVEV (reference sequence). V lost 5 bases, J lost 5 bases, and 12 bases lay in between. CDR3 nucleotide sequence: TGTGCCAGCAGTACACCACCGAGGGAGACCCAGTACTTC. This codes for CASSTPPRETQYF.

The genes are TRBV7-8 and TRBJ2-7, with D possibly matching TRBD1 (6 bases). The V and J ends lost 2 bases and 4 bases respectively, with 15 bases between them. Per germline, CDR1 SGHVS and CDR2 FQNEAQ. The CDR3 has 15 residues. The CDR3 DNA follows: TGTGCCAGCAGCTTAAGGCTTGGGACACATTACGAGCAGTACTTC. Its translation: CASSLRLGTHYEQYF.

The V and J genes are TRBV28 and TRBJ1-4; perhaps TRBD1 as D (6 bases). Germline-derived CDR1 and CDR2 are MDHEN and SYDVKM. This CDR3 has 15 residues. V dropped 1 base and J dropped 4 bases, with 10 bases sitting between them. The CDR3 coding sequence is TGTGCCAGCAGTTTATACGGACAGCTTAATGAAAAACTGTTTTTT. This sequence encodes CASSLYGQLNEKLFF. Supplemented by reference TRBV28 and TRBJ1-4, the full variable domain reads DVKVTQSSRYLVKRTGEKVFLECVQDMDHENMFWYRQDPGLGLRLIYFSYDVKMKEKGDIPEGYSVSREKKERFSLILESASTNQTSMYLCASSLYGQLNEKLFFGSGTQLSVL.

This chain joins TRBV19 and TRBJ1-6, with D perhaps TRBD1 (5 bases). Germline V gene sequence: CDR1 LNHDA, CDR2 SQIVND (reference sequence). V was shortened by 8 bases and J by 10 bases, with 15 bases between the two germline ends. CDR3 length: 13 residues. CDR3 loop: CASAGTALSPLHF. CDR3 DNA sequence: TGTGCCAGTGCCGGGACTGCCTTGTCACCCCTCCACTTT.

The rearrangement uses TRBV27 and TRBJ2-7; 7 bases are shared with TRBD1. This CDR3 spans 13 amino acids. Trimming removed 6 bases from V and 1 base from J; junction bases left unmatched: 3. The germline gives CDR1 MNHEY, CDR2 SMNVEV (reference sequence). This CDR3 is CASRPGQSYEQYF. The CDR3 DNA sequence: TGTGCCAGCAGACCGGGACAGTCCTACGAGCAGTACTTC.

This chain connects TRBV5-1 to TRBJ1-3; the match to TRBD1 covers 10 bases. This CDR3 contains 16 residues. Germline CDR1 is SGHRS and CDR2 is YFSETQ. V dropped 0 bases and J dropped 4; count of bases not matched to a gene: 4. CDR3: CASSLVGTGVGNTIYF. The DNA of the CDR3 is TGCGCCAGCAGCTTGGTCGGGACAGGGGTAGGAAACACCATATATTTT. Full variable domain (rest looked up from reference TRBV5-1 and TRBJ1-3): KAGVTQTPRYLIKTRGQQVTLSCSPISGHRSVSWYQQTPGQGLQFLFEYFSETQRNKGNFPGRFSGRQFSNSRSEMNVSTLELGDSALYLCASSLVGTGVGNTIYFGEGSWLTVV.

The chain carries TRBV10-3 and TRBJ1-1; 8 bases line up with TRBD1. The CDR3 runs to 13 residues. The germline gives CDR1 ENHRY, CDR2 SYGVKD. Trimming at V came to 5 bases and at J to 6 bases, leaving 5 bases not matched to a gene. The CDR3 DNA is TGTGCCATCAGTAAGGACAGGGTCGCTGAAGCTTTCTTT. Its translation: CAISKDRVAEAFF.

The V and J genes are TRBV7-9 and TRBJ2-7; D unresolved. Looked up from germline, CDR1 is SEHNR and CDR2 is FQNEAQ (reference sequence). V lost 5 bases to trimming and J lost 5 bases, with 28 bases between them. CDR3 length equals 18 residues. The CDR3 is CASSPQFASWPPPDEQYF. The CDR3 region has the DNA TGTGCCAGCAGCCCCCAGTTCGCTTCTTGGCCGCCTCCCGACGAGCAGTACTTC.

This rearrangement joins TRBV10-2 to TRBJ2-7; D not resolved. The CDR3 runs to 16 residues. Between the trimmed V and J ends, which lost 2 bases and 0 bases, there was a span of 14 bases. The germline CDR1 and CDR2 sequences are WSHSY and SAAADI. The CDR3 DNA reads as TGCGCCAGCAGTGAGGGTAAACTCGTATACTCCTACGAGCAGTACTTC. Protein: CASSEGKLVYSYEQYF.

The V gene is TRBV29-1, the J gene TRBJ2-5; tentatively, D is TRBD1 (5 bases). CDR3 length equals 12 residues. CDR1 and CDR2 from the germline V gene are SQVTM and ANQGSEA. Trimming pared 2 bases from V and 6 bases from J, leaving 10 bases between. The CDR3 is CSVEQGSKTQYF. The CDR3, as DNA: TGCAGCGTTGAACAGGGTTCGAAGACCCAGTACTTC.

V and J are TRBV28 and TRBJ1-5; 8 bases match TRBD1. Trimming removed 4 bases from V and 6 bases from J; junction bases left unmatched: 5. This CDR3 comprises 14 residues. Germline CDR1 and CDR2: MDHEN and SYDVKM. The CDR3 nucleotides read TGTGCCAGCAGTTCAGGGGGCGATATTCAGCCCCAGCATTTT. Translation gives CASSSGGDIQPQHF.

The chain has TRBV11-2 and TRBJ1-6; weak D call: TRBD1 (5 bases). Trimming shortened V by 5 bases and J by 9 bases, and 11 bases separated the two germline ends. Germline V gives CDR1 SGHAT, CDR2 FQNNGV. This CDR3 region has 13 residues. The CDR3 DNA follows: TGTGCCAGCAGCCAATGGGGGGGTTCACCCCTCCACTTT. Protein sequence: CASSQWGGSPLHF.

The chain is built from TRBV28 and TRBJ1-1, with D possibly TRBD1 on 6 matching bases. This CDR3 has 14 amino acids. V was cut by 11 bases and J by 1 base, with 17 bases left in between. Germline loops: CDR1 MDHEN, CDR2 SYDVKM. Written as DNA, the CDR3 is TGTGCCCACTCCGTGACAGGCCCGAACACTGAAGCTTTCTTT. Its translation is CAHSVTGPNTEAFF.

DNA of the CDR3: TGTGCCAGCAGCTCTCTGTCTGGAAACACCATATATTTT. Its protein is CASSSLSGNTIYF. The V gene is TRBV5-5, the J gene TRBJ1-3; D is ambiguous. Per germline, CDR1 SGHKS and CDR2 YYEKEE (reference sequence). The CDR3 sequence is 13 residues long. With 3 bases removed from V and 1 base from J, the gap between germline ends came to 5 bases.

The chain links TRBV4-3 to TRBJ1-2; D possibly corresponds to TRBD1 (6 bases). CDR1 and CDR2 (germline): LGHNA, YSLEER. Trimming pared 3 bases from V and 3 bases from J, leaving 17 bases between. The CDR3 is 16 amino acids. As DNA, the CDR3 is TGCGCCAGCAGCCAGAGGCGGGGGGCAAGGGACTATGGCTACACCTTC. Its translation: CASSQRRGARDYGYTF.

The chain combines TRBV2 with TRBJ2-3; 11 bases are shared with TRBD2. The length of the CDR3 is 15 residues. Germline assignment: CDR1 SNHLY and CDR2 FYNNEI. Germline trimming cut 5 bases from V and 3 bases from J; bases unmatched to any gene: 4. CDR3 protein: CASSYSGGATDTQYF. In DNA, the CDR3 is TGTGCCAGCAGTTATAGCGGGGGGGCAACAGATACGCAGTATTTT.

This chain links TRBV28 with TRBJ2-1; 7 bases fit TRBD1. CDR1 is MDHEN and CDR2 is SYDVKM in the germline V gene. The V segment lost 8 bases and the J segment 6 bases; nucleotides outside the gene matches: 7. This CDR3 region has 13 residues. The CDR3 nucleotides read TGTGCCAGCCACAAGGCAGGGGGCAATGAGCAGTTCTTC. Protein: CASHKAGGNEQFF.